This T cell receptor beta chain was captured in a study of Ad26.COV2.S vaccination and SARS-CoV-2 variants. Documented treatment: around 19 received Ad26.COV2.S at low or high dose, single or two shots; about 5 received placebo; per-sample allocation not given. Samples came from day 63 after the first vaccine or placebo injection. Points from the study as a whole: Measurements of TCR breadth and depth may have given underestimates of the total T cell responses. Substantial breadth was reported for post-vaccination spike-specific CD8+ and CD4+ T cells.

With respect to this clone: No antigen is known for it.

Looked up from germline, CDR1 is SEHNR and CDR2 is FQNEAQ (reference sequence). The CDR3 spans 16 residues. Trimming pared 0 bases from V and 2 bases from J, leaving 10 bases between. Here immunoSEQ multiplex PCR was the method, and the copy in TCRdb shows in-frame clones only, minus some. The sample lists under 300,000 clones; around nine tenths were seen once. The sequence came from a person between 18 and 59 years old who received the Ad26.COV2.S COVID-19 vaccine or a placebo. The material sequenced was peripheral blood, taken in a trial of Ad26.COV2.S vaccine versus placebo. The rearrangement joins TRBV7-9 to TRBJ1-4, with D unresolved. The CDR3 sequence: CASSLAGGSTNEKLFF. The CDR3 bases are TGTGCCAGCAGCTTAGCCGGCGGGAGTACTAATGAAAAACTGTTTTTT.